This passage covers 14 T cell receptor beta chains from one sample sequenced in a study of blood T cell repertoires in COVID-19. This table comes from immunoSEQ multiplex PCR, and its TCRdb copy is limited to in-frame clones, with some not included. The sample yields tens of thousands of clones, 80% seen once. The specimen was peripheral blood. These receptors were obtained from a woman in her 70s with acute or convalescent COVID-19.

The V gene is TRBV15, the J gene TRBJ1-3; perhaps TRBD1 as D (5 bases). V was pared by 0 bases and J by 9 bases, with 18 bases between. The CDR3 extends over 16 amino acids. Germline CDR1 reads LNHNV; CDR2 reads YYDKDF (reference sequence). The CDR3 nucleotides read TGTGCCACCAGCAGAGATCGGGGGTTCCCGGGTAGCACCATATATTTT. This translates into CATSRDRGFPGSTIYF. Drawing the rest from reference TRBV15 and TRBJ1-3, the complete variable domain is DAMVIQNPRYQVTQFGKPVTLSCSQTLNHNVMYWYQQKSSQAPKLLFHYYDKDFNNEADTPDNFQSRRPNTSFCFLDIRSPGLGDTAMYLCATSRDRGFPGSTIYFGEGSWLTVV.

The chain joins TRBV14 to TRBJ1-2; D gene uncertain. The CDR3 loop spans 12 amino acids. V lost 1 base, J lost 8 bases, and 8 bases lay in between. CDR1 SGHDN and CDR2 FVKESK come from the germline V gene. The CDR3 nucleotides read TGTGCCAGCAGCCAAGTTTCAACAGGCTACACCTTC. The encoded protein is CASSQVSTGYTF.

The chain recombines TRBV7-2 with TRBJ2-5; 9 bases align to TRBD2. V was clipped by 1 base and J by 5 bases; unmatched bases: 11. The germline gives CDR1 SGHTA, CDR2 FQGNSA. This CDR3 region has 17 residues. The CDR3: CASSLDGAGGPYETQYF. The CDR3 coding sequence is TGTGCCAGCAGCTTAGATGGCGCGGGGGGGCCCTATGAGACCCAGTACTTC.

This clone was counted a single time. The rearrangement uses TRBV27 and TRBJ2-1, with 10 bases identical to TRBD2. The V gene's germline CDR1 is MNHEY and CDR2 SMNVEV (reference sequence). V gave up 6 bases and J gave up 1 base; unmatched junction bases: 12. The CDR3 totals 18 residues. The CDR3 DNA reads TGTGCCAGCAGCGTTAGCGGGGGGCCGGGGAGGTCCTACAATGAGCAGTTCTTC. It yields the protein CASSVSGGPGRSYNEQFF.

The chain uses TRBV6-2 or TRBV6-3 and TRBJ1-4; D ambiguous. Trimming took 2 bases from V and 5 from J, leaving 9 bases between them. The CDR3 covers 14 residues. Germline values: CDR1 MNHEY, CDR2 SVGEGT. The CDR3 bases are TGTGCCAGCAGTTACGGAGGTCCGAATGAAAAACTGTTTTTT. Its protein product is CASSYGGPNEKLFF.

CDR3 DNA: TGTGCCAGCAGCAGACGGGGGGGGCAACAAGAGACCCAGTACTTC. Translated, it gives CASSRRGGQQETQYF. This rearrangement joins TRBV6-5 to TRBJ2-5; TRBD2 agrees at 8 bases. This CDR3 is built from 15 residues. V shed 6 bases and J 2 bases; nucleotides not matched to a gene: 8. Germline V CDR1 and CDR2: MNHEY, SVGAGI.

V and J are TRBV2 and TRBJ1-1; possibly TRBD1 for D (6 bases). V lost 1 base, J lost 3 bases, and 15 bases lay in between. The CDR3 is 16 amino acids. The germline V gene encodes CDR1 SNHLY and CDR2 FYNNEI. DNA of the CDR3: TGTGCCAGCAGTGAAGAAGAGGGGGTCAGGGACACTGAAGCTTTCTTT. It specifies CASSEEEGVRDTEAFF.

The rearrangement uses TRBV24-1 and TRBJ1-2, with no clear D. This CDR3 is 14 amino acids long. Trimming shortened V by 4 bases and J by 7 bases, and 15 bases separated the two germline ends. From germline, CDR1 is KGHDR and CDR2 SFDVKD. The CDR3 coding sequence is TGTGCCACCAGTGACCCTCAGTCTCTTTCTGGCTACACCTTC. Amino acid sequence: CATSDPQSLSGYTF.

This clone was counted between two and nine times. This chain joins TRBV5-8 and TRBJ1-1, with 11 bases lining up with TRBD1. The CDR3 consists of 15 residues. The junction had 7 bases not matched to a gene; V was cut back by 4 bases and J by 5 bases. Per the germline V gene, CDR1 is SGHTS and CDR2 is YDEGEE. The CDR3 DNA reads TGTGCCAGCAGCCCCGGACAGGGGGCAAAGACTGAAGCTTTCTTT. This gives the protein CASSPGQGAKTEAFF. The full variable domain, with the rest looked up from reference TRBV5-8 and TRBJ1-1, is EAGVTQSPTHLIKTRGQQATLRCSPISGHTSVYWYQQALGLGLQFLLWYDEGEERNRGNFPPRFSGRQFPNYSSELNVNALELEDSALYLCASSPGQGAKTEAFFGQGTRLTVV.

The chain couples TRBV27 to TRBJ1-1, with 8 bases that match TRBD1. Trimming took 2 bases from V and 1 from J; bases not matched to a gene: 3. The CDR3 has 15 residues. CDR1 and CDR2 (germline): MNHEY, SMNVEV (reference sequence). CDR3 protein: CASSLHGTGNTEAFF. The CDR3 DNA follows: TGTGCCAGCAGTTTACACGGGACAGGGAACACTGAAGCTTTCTTT.

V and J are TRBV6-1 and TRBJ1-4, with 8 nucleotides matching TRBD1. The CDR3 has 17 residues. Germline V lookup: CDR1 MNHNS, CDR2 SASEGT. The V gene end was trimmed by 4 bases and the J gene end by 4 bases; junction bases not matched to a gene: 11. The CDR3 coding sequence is TGTGCCAGCAGTGCTCTTCAGGGGGCCCGGGGTAATGAAAAACTGTTTTTT. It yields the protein CASSALQGARGNEKLFF.

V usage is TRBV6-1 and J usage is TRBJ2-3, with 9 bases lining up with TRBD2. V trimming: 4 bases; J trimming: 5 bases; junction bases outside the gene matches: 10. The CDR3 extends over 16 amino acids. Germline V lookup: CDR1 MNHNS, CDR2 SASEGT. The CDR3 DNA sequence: TGTGCCAGCAGTGCCGCGGGGGGGCCTTTGGGAGATACGCAGTATTTT. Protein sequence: CASSAAGGPLGDTQYF.

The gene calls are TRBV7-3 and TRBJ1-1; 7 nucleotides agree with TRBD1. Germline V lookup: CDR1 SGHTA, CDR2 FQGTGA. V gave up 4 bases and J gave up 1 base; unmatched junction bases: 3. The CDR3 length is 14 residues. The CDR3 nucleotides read TGTGCCAGCAGCTCAGGGGGACCGAACACTGAAGCTTTCTTT. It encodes CASSSGGPNTEAFF. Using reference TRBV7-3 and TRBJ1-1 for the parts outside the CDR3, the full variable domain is GAGVSQTPSNKVTEKGKYVELRCDPISGHTALYWYRQSLGQGPEFLIYFQGTGAADDSGLPNDRFFAVRPEGSVSTLKIQRTERGDSAVYLCASSSGGPNTEAFFGQGTRLTVV.

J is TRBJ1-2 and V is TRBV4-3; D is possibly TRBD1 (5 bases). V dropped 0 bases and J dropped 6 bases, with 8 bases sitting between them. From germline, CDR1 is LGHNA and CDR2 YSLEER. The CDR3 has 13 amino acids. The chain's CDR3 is CASSQDGGNGYTF. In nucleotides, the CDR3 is TGCGCCAGCAGCCAAGACGGGGGGAATGGCTACACCTTC.